Listed here is a single T cell receptor (beta chain). This record belongs to a study of shared clonotypes between healthy human individuals. Sequencing used immunoSEQ multiplex PCR; TCRdb keeps in-frame clones, though not all of them. The repertoire holds millions of clones, with 90% to 95% as singletons. The V gene end was trimmed by 5 bases and the J gene end by 4 bases; junction bases not matched to a gene: 7. The germline CDR1 and CDR2 sequences are GTSNPN and SVGIG (reference sequence). This CDR3 region has 13 residues. This clonotype was sampled from a man between 18 and 29 years old in good health. The chain carries TRBV30 and TRBJ1-1, with 7 bases aligning to TRBD1. Sequencing was done on a sample of naive CD4+ T cells sorted from blood. As to subset: CD45RA+ positively selected. CDR3 in DNA: TGTGCCTGGCAAACAGGGGCTAGCACTGAAGCTTTCTTT. Translated: CAWQTGASTEAFF.